This T cell receptor beta chain comes out of a study of shared clonotypes between healthy human individuals. Investigators spread the genomic DNA of each subset evenly over several immunoSEQ plates. The table came from immunoSEQ multiplex PCR; TCRdb's copy has only in-frame clones and leaves some out. The profile shows fewer than 3 million clones, just under 95% of them singletons. Looked up from germline, CDR1 is MDHEN and CDR2 is SYDVKM. V was pared by 6 bases and J by 4 bases, with 6 bases between. CDR3 length: 12 residues. Regarding this clone: Its matching antigen is unknown.

General study results and limits: An anticipated effect of sequencing depth on clonotype sharing among donors was recognized.

Recent vaccinations or acute infections were absent in the healthy HIV-negative adult donors. The chain is built from TRBV28 and TRBJ1-4; D is ambiguous. This sequence was found in a man aged 18 to 30 in good health. Some clones in this sample may be carry-over from other donors' samples. Sequencing was carried out using naive CD4+ T cells from PBMCs. Indicated subset: CD45RA+ positively selected. DNA of the CDR3: TGTGCCAGCAGAGGGAATAATGAAAAACTGTTTTTT. Translated, it gives CASRGNNEKLFF.